This T cell receptor beta chain comes out of a study of blood T cells in healthy people across ages. Germline assignment: CDR1 SQVTM and CDR2 ANQGSEA. The CDR3 is 13 amino acids. V shed 5 bases and J 9 bases; nucleotides not matched to a gene: 8. The second PCR ran about 6 to 11 cycles with a sample-barcoded 5' primer and J-beta primers. CDR3-containing paired-end reads numbered at least 3 million in each sample. TCRdb itself ran the 5' RACE reads through MiXCR, one entry per CDR3 protein. The sample consists of about a million distinct CDR3 sequences, 51% of them appearing once. Each sample had at least 7 million PBMCs isolated. Extracted total RNA amounted to at least 5.5 micrograms for each sample.

The chain recombines TRBV29-1 with TRBJ2-1; 9 bases align to TRBD1. The sample taken for sequencing was blood. This clonotype originated in a woman aged 60-75 years in good health. CDR3 region: CSVQGQGGGEQFF. The CDR3 DNA sequence: TGCAGCGTTCAGGGACAGGGTGGCGGTGAGCAGTTCTTC.